This record concerns one T cell receptor (beta chain) sequence. These data come from a study of blood T cells in healthy people across ages. PCR was performed a second time for roughly 7 to 11 cycles using a sample-barcoded 5' primer and a J-beta primer mix. MiXCR was run by TCRdb on the 5' RACE reads, yielding one entry per CDR3 protein. The sample consists of hundreds of thousands of distinct CDR3 sequences, roughly 20% of them appearing once. The origin of this receptor is a man aged 65-85 years in good health. Sequencing used blood.

The CDR3 is CASRTGDIAGELFF. The CDR3 nucleotides read TGTGCCAGCAGGACAGGGGATATCGCCGGGGAGCTGTTTTTT. This chain uses TRBV12-3 or TRBV12-4 with TRBJ2-2; 8 bases fit TRBD1. V lost 6 bases to trimming and J lost 6 bases; unmatched junction nucleotides: 6. The CDR3 is 14 amino acids.